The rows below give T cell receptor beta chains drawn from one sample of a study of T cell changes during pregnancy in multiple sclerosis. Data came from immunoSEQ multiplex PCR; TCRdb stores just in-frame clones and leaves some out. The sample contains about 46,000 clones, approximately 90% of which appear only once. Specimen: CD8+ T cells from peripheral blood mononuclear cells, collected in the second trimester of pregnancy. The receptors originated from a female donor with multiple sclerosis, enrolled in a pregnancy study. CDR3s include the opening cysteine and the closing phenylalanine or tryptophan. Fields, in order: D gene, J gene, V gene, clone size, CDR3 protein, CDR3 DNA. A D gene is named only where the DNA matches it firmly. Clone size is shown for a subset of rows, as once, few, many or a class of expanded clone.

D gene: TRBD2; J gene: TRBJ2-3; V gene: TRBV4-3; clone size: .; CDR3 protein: CASSDKLADITDTQYF; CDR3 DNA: TGCGCCAGCAGCGATAAACTAGCGGATATCACAGATACGCAGTATTTT
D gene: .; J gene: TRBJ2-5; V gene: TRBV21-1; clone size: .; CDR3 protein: CASNRGPQETQYF; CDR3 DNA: TGTGCCAGCAACCGTGGGCCCCAAGAGACCCAGTACTTC
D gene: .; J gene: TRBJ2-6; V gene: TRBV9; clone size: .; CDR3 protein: CASSVRSGANVLTF; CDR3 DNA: TGTGCCAGCAGCGTCCGCTCTGGGGCCAACGTCCTGACTTTC
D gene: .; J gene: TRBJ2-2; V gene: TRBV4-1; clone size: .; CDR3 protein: CASSLLGGRNTGELFF; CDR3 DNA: TGCGCCAGCAGCCTCCTGGGGGGGCGCAACACCGGGGAGCTGTTTTTT
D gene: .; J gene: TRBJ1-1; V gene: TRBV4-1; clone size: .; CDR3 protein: CASSQGEGLGSTEAFF; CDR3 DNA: TGCGCCAGCAGCCAAGGGGAGGGTTTAGGGAGCACTGAAGCTTTCTTT
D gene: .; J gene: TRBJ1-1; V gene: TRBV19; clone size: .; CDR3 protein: CASSISGGGTEAFF; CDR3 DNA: TGTGCCAGTAGTATCTCGGGAGGGGGCACTGAAGCTTTCTTT
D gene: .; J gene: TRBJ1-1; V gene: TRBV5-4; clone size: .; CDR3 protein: CASSLVLNTEAFF; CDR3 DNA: TGTGCCAGCAGCTTGGTACTAAACACTGAAGCTTTCTTT
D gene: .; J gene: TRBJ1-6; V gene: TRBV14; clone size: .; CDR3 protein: CASSPYKNPYNSPLHF; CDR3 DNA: TGTGCCAGCAGCCCTTACAAAAATCCCTATAATTCACCCCTCCACTTT
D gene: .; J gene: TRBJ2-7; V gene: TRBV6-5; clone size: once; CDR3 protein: CASSYTGGLEQYF; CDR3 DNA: TGTGCCAGCAGTTACACGGGCGGGTTGGAGCAGTACTTC
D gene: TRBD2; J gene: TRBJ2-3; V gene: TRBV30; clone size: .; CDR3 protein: CAWETSGFTDTQYF; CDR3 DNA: TGTGCCTGGGAGACTAGCGGATTCACAGATACGCAGTATTTT
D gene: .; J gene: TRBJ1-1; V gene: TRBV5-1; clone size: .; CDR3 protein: CASSLGAEGVGTEAFF; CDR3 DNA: TGCGCCAGCAGCTTGGGAGCCGAAGGGGTGGGCACTGAAGCTTTCTTT
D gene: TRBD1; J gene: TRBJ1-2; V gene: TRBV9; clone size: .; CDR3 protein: CASSVPGQGSDYGYTF; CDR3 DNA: TGTGCCAGCAGCGTCCCCGGACAGGGGAGTGACTATGGCTACACCTTC
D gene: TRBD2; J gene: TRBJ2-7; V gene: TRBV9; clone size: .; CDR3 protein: CASSVGSGGAYEQYF; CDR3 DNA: TGTGCCAGCAGCGTCGGATCGGGGGGAGCCTACGAGCAGTACTTC
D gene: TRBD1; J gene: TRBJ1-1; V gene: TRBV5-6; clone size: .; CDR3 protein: CASSPGTALMNTEAFF; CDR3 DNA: TGTGCCAGCAGCCCTGGGACAGCCCTAATGAACACTGAAGCTTTCTTT
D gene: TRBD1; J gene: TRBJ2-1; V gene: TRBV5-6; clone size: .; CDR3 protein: CASSYGQGTNEQFF; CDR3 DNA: TGTGCCAGCAGTTATGGACAGGGGACGAATGAGCAGTTCTTC
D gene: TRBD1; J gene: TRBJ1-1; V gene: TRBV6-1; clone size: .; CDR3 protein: CASRTGSTEAFF; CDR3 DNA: TGTGCCAGCCGGACAGGGAGCACTGAAGCTTTCTTT
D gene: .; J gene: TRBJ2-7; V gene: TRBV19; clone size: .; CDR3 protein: CASSIGTDYEQYF; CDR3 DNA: TGTGCCAGTAGTATAGGGACAGACTACGAGCAGTACTTC
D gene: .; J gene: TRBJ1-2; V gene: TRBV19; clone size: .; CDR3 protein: CATKGGSANYGYTF; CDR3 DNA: TGTGCCACCAAAGGCGGTTCGGCTAACTATGGCTACACCTTC
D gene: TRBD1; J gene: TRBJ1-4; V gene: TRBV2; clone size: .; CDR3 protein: CATPTGINEKLFF; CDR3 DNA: TGTGCCACCCCGACAGGGATAAATGAAAAACTGTTTTTT
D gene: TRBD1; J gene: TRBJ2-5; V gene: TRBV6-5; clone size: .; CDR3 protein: CASKVQGREETQYF; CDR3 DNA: TGTGCCAGCAAAGTACAGGGGCGGGAAGAGACCCAGTACTTC
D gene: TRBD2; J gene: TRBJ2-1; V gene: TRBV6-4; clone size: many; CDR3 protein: CASSDGGGAVDEQFF; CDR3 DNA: TGTGCCAGCAGTGATGGCGGGGGGGCCGTGGATGAGCAGTTCTTC
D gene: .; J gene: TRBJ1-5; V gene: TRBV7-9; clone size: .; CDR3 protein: CAGSLEAGALRHF; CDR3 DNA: TGTGCCGGCAGCTTAGAGGCAGGGGCCCTCCGGCATTTT
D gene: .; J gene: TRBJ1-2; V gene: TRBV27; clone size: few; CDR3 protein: CASSIGGGPDGYTF; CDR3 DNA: TGTGCCAGCAGCATAGGGGGGGGGCCCGATGGCTACACCTTC
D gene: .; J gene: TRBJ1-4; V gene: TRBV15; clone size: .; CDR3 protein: CATSAGVGNEKLFF; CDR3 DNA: TGTGCCACCAGCGCGGGGGTGGGGAACGAAAAACTGTTTTTT
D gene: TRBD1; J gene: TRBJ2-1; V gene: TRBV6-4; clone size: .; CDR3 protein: CASSGTGEEEQFF; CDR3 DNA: TGTGCCAGCAGTGGGACAGGGGAGGAGGAGCAGTTCTTC
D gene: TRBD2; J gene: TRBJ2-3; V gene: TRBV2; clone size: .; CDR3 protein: CASGGLAGSDTQYF; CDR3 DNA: TGTGCCAGCGGTGGACTAGCGGGGTCAGATACGCAGTATTTT
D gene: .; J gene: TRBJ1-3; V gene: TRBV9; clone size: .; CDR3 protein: CASSQQGSGNTIYF; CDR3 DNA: TGTGCCAGCAGCCAGCAGGGATCTGGAAACACCATATATTTT
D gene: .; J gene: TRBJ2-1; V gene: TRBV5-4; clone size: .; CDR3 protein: CASTGGSYNEQFF; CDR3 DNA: TGTGCCAGTACCGGGGGCTCCTACAATGAGCAGTTCTTC
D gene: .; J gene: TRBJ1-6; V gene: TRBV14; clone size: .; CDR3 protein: CASSHRTVPNSPLHF; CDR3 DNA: TGTGCCAGCAGCCATCGGACAGTTCCCAATTCACCCCTCCACTTT
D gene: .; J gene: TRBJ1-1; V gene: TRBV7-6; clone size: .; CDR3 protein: CASSHPLTGTEAFF; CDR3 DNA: TGTGCCAGCAGCCATCCCCTCACAGGCACTGAAGCTTTCTTT
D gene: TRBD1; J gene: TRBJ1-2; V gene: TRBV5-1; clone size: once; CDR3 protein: CASSLGDRGPYGYTF; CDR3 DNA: TGCGCCAGCAGCTTGGGGGACAGGGGACCCTATGGCTACACCTTC
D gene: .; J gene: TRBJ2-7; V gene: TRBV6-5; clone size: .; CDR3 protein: CASSWGAGQQYF; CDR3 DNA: TGTGCCAGCAGTTGGGGAGCCGGTCAGCAGTACTTC
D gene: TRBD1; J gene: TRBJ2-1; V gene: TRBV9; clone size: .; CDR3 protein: CASSVGTGVNDEQFF; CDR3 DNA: TGTGCCAGCAGCGTAGGTACAGGGGTTAACGATGAGCAGTTCTTC
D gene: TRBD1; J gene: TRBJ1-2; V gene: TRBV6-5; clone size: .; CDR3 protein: CASRGQASWGGYTF; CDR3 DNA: TGTGCCAGCAGGGGACAGGCCTCATGGGGTGGCTACACCTTC
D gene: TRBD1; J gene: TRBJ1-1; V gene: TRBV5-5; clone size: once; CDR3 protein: CASSSHRGGYTEAFF; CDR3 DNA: TGTGCCAGCAGCTCTCACAGGGGAGGCTACACTGAAGCTTTCTTT
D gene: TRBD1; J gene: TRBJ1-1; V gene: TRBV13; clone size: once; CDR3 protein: CASSLGQGGMNTEAFF; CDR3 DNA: TGTGCCAGCAGCTTGGGACAGGGGGGCATGAACACTGAAGCTTTCTTT
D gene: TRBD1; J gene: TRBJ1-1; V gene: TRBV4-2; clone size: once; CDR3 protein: CASSQGTGMNTEAFF; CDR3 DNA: TGTGCCAGCAGCCAGGGGACAGGGATGAACACTGAAGCTTTCTTT
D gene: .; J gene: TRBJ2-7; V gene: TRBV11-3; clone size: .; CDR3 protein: CASSLSSSYEQYF; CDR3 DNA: TGTGCCAGCAGCTTGAGTTCCTCCTACGAGCAGTACTTC
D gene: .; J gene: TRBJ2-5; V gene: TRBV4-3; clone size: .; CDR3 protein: CASSHTREYQETQYF; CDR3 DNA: TGCGCCAGCAGCCATACTCGGGAGTACCAAGAGACCCAGTACTTC
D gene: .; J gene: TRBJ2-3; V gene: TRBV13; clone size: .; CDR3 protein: CASSLGHRRADTQYF; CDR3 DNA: TGTGCCAGCAGCTTAGGCCATCGGAGGGCAGATACGCAGTATTTT
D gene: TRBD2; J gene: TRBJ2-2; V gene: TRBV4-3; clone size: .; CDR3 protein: CASRESGGGNTGELFF; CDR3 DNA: TGCGCCAGCAGAGAAAGCGGGGGGGGGAACACCGGGGAGCTGTTTTTT
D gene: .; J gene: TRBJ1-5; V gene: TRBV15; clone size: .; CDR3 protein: CATSGRIQGSNQPQHF; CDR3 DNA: TGTGCCACCAGCGGAAGAATACAGGGAAGCAATCAGCCCCAGCATTTT
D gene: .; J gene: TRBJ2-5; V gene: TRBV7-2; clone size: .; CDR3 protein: CASSPDYPEGETQYF; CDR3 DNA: TGTGCCAGCAGCCCGGACTATCCGGAGGGGGAGACCCAGTACTTC
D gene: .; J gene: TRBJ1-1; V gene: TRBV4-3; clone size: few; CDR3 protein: CASRDSLNTEAFF; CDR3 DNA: TGCGCCAGCAGGGACAGCTTGAACACTGAAGCTTTCTTT
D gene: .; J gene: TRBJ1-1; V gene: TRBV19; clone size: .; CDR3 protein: CASKLAGNTEAFF; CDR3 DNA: TGTGCCAGTAAACTTGCGGGGAACACTGAAGCTTTCTTT
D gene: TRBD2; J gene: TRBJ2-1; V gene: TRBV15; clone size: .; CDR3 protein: CATSRDRGGAVVGSQQFF; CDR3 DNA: TGTGCCACCAGCAGAGATCGGGGGGGGGCGGTAGTAGGGTCCCAGCAGTTCTTC